This T cell receptor (beta chain) was sequenced for a study of blood T cell repertoires in COVID-19. Whole-study context: Samples representing acute and convalescent COVID-19 were sourced from the United States, Italy and Spain.

Using immunoSEQ multiplex PCR, the repertoire was profiled, and TCRdb retains in-frame clones only, with some absent. Of more than 110,000 clones in the sample, less than 85% are singletons; the top ten hold 1.5% to 2%. Cohorts were based on clinical histories the participants reported. Individuals in the exposed group had encountered a COVID-19 case within 2 weeks preceding study entry. The germline CDR1 and CDR2 sequences are SGHTA and FQGNSA. The CDR3 extends over 15 amino acids. V shed 0 bases and J shed 2 bases, with 8 bases lying between them. The rearrangement uses TRBV7-2 and TRBJ1-5; D gene unclear. What was sequenced was PBMCs or T cells enriched from blood (not recorded which). The clonotype comes from a woman younger than 30 who had been exposed to COVID-19. CDR3 sequence reads: CASSLAWGGNQPQHF. The CDR3 DNA is TGTGCCAGCAGCTTAGCCTGGGGAGGCAATCAGCCCCAGCATTTT.